These T cell receptor beta chains were read from a single sample in a study of blood T cells in healthy people across ages. TCRdb redid the calling of the 5' RACE reads with MiXCR, one entry per CDR3 protein. The sample lists about a million distinct CDR3 sequences, roughly 51% occurring once. The sample was blood. Receptor source: a woman aged 55-75 years in good health. Each CDR3 is given with its conserved first and last residue. Each record gives: D gene, V gene, clone size, J gene, CDR3 protein, CDR3 DNA. The D gene is left open where the match is weak. The listing skips clone size in some rows; elsewhere it reads once, few, many or a size class.

d_call: TRBD1
v_call: TRBV5-6
clone_size: few
j_call: TRBJ2-1
cdr3_aa: CASSTYETGAYNEQFF
cdr3_nt: TGTGCCAGCAGCACCTATGAGACAGGGGCATACAATGAGCAGTTCTTC

d_call: TRBD2
v_call: TRBV11-2
clone_size: NA
j_call: TRBJ2-5
cdr3_aa: CASSLTGGPKTQYF
cdr3_nt: TGTGCCAGCAGCTTAACGGGGGGGCCCAAGACCCAGTACTTC

d_call: NA
v_call: TRBV7-2
clone_size: NA
j_call: TRBJ1-2
cdr3_aa: CASRLNKGVTNGHTF
cdr3_nt: TGTGCCAGCCGACTAAATAAGGGGGTAACCAATGGCCACACCTTC

d_call: NA
v_call: TRBV3-1
clone_size: NA
j_call: TRBJ2-3
cdr3_aa: CATRGYTDTQYF
cdr3_nt: TGTGCCACCCGAGGCTACACAGATACGCAGTATTTT

d_call: NA
v_call: TRBV14
clone_size: NA
j_call: TRBJ2-5
cdr3_aa: CASSQARGSVETQYF
cdr3_nt: TGTGCCAGCAGCCAAGCCAGGGGATCGGTAGAGACCCAGTACTTC

d_call: TRBD1
v_call: TRBV18
clone_size: NA
j_call: TRBJ2-3
cdr3_aa: CASSPLPAGGLFVADTQYF
cdr3_nt: TGTGCCAGCTCACCACTTCCGGCAGGGGGTCTTTTCGTGGCAGATACGCAGTATTTT

d_call: TRBD2
v_call: TRBV4-3
clone_size: NA
j_call: TRBJ2-1
cdr3_aa: CASSQEVLAGGGEQFF
cdr3_nt: TGCGCCAGCAGCCAAGAGGTGCTAGCGGGAGGGGGTGAGCAGTTCTTC

d_call: NA
v_call: TRBV30
clone_size: NA
j_call: TRBJ2-7
cdr3_aa: CAWSRSDNEQYF
cdr3_nt: TGTGCCTGGAGTAGATCGGACAATGAGCAGTACTTC

d_call: TRBD2
v_call: TRBV4-1
clone_size: NA
j_call: TRBJ2-3
cdr3_aa: CASSHETGLATTDTQYF
cdr3_nt: TGCGCCAGCAGCCATGAAACCGGACTAGCGACCACAGATACGCAGTATTTT

d_call: TRBD2
v_call: TRBV7-2
clone_size: NA
j_call: TRBJ2-7
cdr3_aa: CASSPMGRGPYEQYF
cdr3_nt: TGTGCCAGCAGCCCCATGGGGAGGGGACCCTACGAGCAGTACTTC

d_call: TRBD2
v_call: TRBV6-2/TRBV6-3
clone_size: few
j_call: TRBJ2-7
cdr3_aa: CATSGSYEQYF
cdr3_nt: TGTGCCACTAGCGGGAGTTACGAGCAGTACTTC

d_call: TRBD1
v_call: TRBV15
clone_size: NA
j_call: TRBJ2-5
cdr3_aa: CATSIGTGEETQYF
cdr3_nt: TGTGCCACCAGCATTGGGACAGGGGAAGAGACCCAGTACTTC

d_call: TRBD1
v_call: TRBV4-1
clone_size: NA
j_call: TRBJ1-6
cdr3_aa: CASSQLQGVQSPLHF
cdr3_nt: TGCGCCAGCAGCCAACTACAGGGGGTTCAATCACCCCTCCACTTT